The source of this T cell receptor beta chain is a study of blood T cells in healthy people across ages. The second PCR ran about 6 to 12 cycles with a sample-barcoded 5' primer and J-beta primers. TCRdb itself ran the 5' RACE reads through MiXCR, one entry per CDR3 protein. The data show about 620,000 distinct CDR3 sequences, 21% seen once. This clonotype was observed at least ten times. The TCR originated in a man between 65 and 79 years old in good health. Sequencing was performed on blood.

CDR3 DNA: TGTGCCAGCAGCCATTTCGGACTAGCGGGGAGGTACAATGAGCAGTTCTTC. Translating it yields CASSHFGLAGRYNEQFF. V gene TRBV3-1 combines with J gene TRBJ2-1; TRBD2 agrees at 12 bases. Looked up from germline, CDR1 is LGHDT and CDR2 is YNNKEL (reference sequence). V lost 3 bases to trimming and J lost 4 bases; unmatched junction nucleotides: 7. CDR3 length: 17 residues.